This T cell receptor beta chain was captured in a study of beta chain features in type 1 diabetes. Study-wide context: In age, gender and cell yields, patients were similar to healthy donors.

Germline loops: CDR1 SGHDN, CDR2 FVKESK. The CDR3 loop spans 16 amino acids. The ends lost 1 base at V and 6 bases at J; junction bases unmatched: 5. As every portion of the isolated RNA was reverse transcribed, the sequencing read expressed TCRB transcripts. Some clones are missing from TCRdb's copy, which holds only in-frame ones; the method was immunoSEQ multiplex PCR. This table has about 270,000 clones, roughly an eighth appearing once. Regarding the study as a whole: Fewer insertions but more deletions were seen at VDJ junctions in type 1 diabetes patients. Shortening of TCRB CDR3s, moderate but significant, appeared in all four CD4+ subsets of Type 1 diabetes patients. Compared to healthy donors, patients appeared to have naive, central memory and Treg TCRB repertoires that were more alike. Sequencing of cDNA might inflate the share of cells that strongly express TCR.

This clone has only a few counts. As yet, its antigen is unknown. This receptor was identified in a man aged 30-40 years with type 1 diabetes. The sample comprised naive CD4+ T cells from blood. The chain joins TRBV14 to TRBJ2-3; TRBD2 agrees at 12 bases. The CDR3 region has the DNA TGTGCCAGCAGCCAAGGACTAGCGGGAGTTTATGATACGCAGTATTTT. Translating gives CASSQGLAGVYDTQYF.